These T cell receptor beta chains were read from a single sample in a study of regulatory T cells in long-lasting Graves disease. TCRdb processed the multiplex PCR reads anew with MiXCR; each CDR3 protein has one entry. The data contain roughly 420,000 distinct CDR3 sequences, about 15% of them singletons. This same sample was also taken into another study, of T cells in Graves' hyperthyroidism and ophthalmopathy.

This specimen consisted of peripheral blood mononuclear cells (PBMCs), obtained at new diagnosis, from a patient treated with antithyroid drugs. The receptors shown here come from a woman in her fifties or sixties with Graves disease. CDR3s include the opening cysteine and the closing phenylalanine or tryptophan. Each record gives: J gene, D gene, V gene, CDR3 length, CDR3 protein. A D gene is named only where the DNA matches it firmly.

TRBJ1-1 NA TRBV2 13 CAIREGENTEAFF
TRBJ2-3 TRBD2 TRBV29-1 15 CSVFRLAASTDTQYF
TRBJ2-1 TRBD2 TRBV5-5 16 CASSGGGFGGNNEQFF
TRBJ2-3 TRBD1 TRBV7-2 19 CASSSLRTGHRGATDTQYF
TRBJ2-1 NA TRBV12-3/TRBV12-4 15 CASSLAQTDYNEQFF
TRBJ2-7 TRBD1 TRBV27 14 CASSFLDRGGEQYF
TRBJ2-4 NA TRBV11-2 13 CASGGGTGFIQYF
TRBJ1-6 NA TRBV3-1 16 CASSQGETRRGSPLHF
TRBJ1-1 NA TRBV20-1 14 CSAQTAQGNTEAFF
TRBJ2-3 TRBD2 TRBV28 15 CATLGLAGSLYTQYF
TRBJ2-5 TRBD2 TRBV30 19 CAWSVQLGLAQLTQETQYF
TRBJ2-2 TRBD1 TRBV18 16 CASSPRTGTATGELFF
TRBJ2-5 NA TRBV3-1 17 CASSQGGFGVGKETQYF
TRBJ2-7 TRBD2 TRBV18 13 CASSPPTSSEQYF
TRBJ2-1 TRBD1 TRBV14 18 CASSQDWGTARSANEQFF
TRBJ2-5 TRBD1 TRBV28 15 CASSLPGQGLQTQYF
TRBJ2-7 NA TRBV2 14 CASSEALSPYEQYF
TRBJ2-1 TRBD2 TRBV6-2/TRBV6-3 18 CASSSDQQSGSSYNEQFF
TRBJ2-5 NA TRBV28 16 CASSTPGQGEVETQYF
TRBJ2-3 NA TRBV11-2 13 CASSLGSTDTQYF
TRBJ2-2 TRBD2 TRBV5-1 16 CASSLVAGVVSGELFF
TRBJ2-2 NA TRBV10-3 14 CAITGGKNTGELFF
TRBJ1-1 NA TRBV5-1 15 CASSWGGLPNTEAFF
TRBJ2-3 TRBD1 TRBV28 16 CASKQQGARGTDTQYF
TRBJ1-5 NA TRBV27 13 CASSLLGRQPQHF
TRBJ1-5 NA TRBV24-1 12 CATSPGNQPQHF
TRBJ2-2 TRBD2 TRBV7-3 19 CASSSMSGSGSVYTGELFF
TRBJ2-1 TRBD2 TRBV6-1 13 CASRTSGRNEQFF
TRBJ2-3 NA TRBV7-8 13 CASSLVGVDTQYF
TRBJ2-2 TRBD2 TRBV12-3/TRBV12-4 14 CASRLLAPTGELFF
TRBJ2-3 TRBD1 TRBV4-1 17 CASSQPWDREFTDTQYF
TRBJ1-6 NA TRBV12-3/TRBV12-4 14 CASRPGAGGSPLHF
TRBJ1-6 NA TRBV27 12 CASSGLDSPLHF
TRBJ2-1 TRBD2 TRBV12-5 18 CASGLGGRLGSSYNEQFF
TRBJ2-7 TRBD1 TRBV13 17 CASSRPYPGTGTNEQYF
TRBJ2-7 TRBD2 TRBV6-2/TRBV6-3 19 CASSYSRAWLAGAYNEQYF
TRBJ1-2 NA TRBV7-8 16 CASSPFGDTIFYGYTF
TRBJ2-1 NA TRBV28 15 CASRKRRAIKGEQFF
TRBJ2-7 NA TRBV7-9 12 CASSMEGDYLYF
TRBJ2-1 TRBD1 TRBV2 16 CASSQSPGQGIGEQFF
TRBJ2-1 TRBD2 TRBV28 17 CASSLAGLAGPYNEQFF
TRBJ2-7 TRBD2 TRBV6-2/TRBV6-3 13 CATMGGEGYEQYF
TRBJ2-5 NA TRBV29-1 16 CSVESLGPTLQETQYF
TRBJ2-3 NA TRBV29-1 13 CSVEGLGADTQYF
TRBJ2-2 NA TRBV28 15 CASSFGLDYTGELFF
TRBJ2-2 NA TRBV11-3 17 CASSLAPGKSRTGELFF
TRBJ2-5 NA TRBV10-2 14 CASSQSLVGETQYF
TRBJ2-3 NA TRBV12-3/TRBV12-4 11 CASGYTDTQYF
TRBJ2-1 NA TRBV18 13 CASSPGGSHEQFF
TRBJ1-1 NA TRBV6-4 16 CASSDIGQGLDTEAFF
TRBJ2-2 TRBD2 TRBV12-3/TRBV12-4 15 CASSLIRRGGGELFF
TRBJ2-7 NA TRBV2 12 CASSANAEEQYF
TRBJ1-1 NA TRBV10-1 12 CASSGMNTEAFF
TRBJ1-5 NA TRBV12-3/TRBV12-4 14 CASSSWTANQPQHF
TRBJ1-4 TRBD1 TRBV12-3/TRBV12-4 15 CASSFFGTEDEKLFF